This TCR beta chain emerged from a study of shared clonotypes between healthy human individuals. Broader study findings: The study generally estimated greater richness for naive than memory subsets.

Generated by immunoSEQ multiplex PCR, the TCRdb table keeps only in-frame clones and is missing some. Seen here are over 950,000 clones, roughly 80% observed once, and the top ten hold over 0.8%. There are a few counts of this clone. Its antigen is not known. This specimen includes other DNA sequences encoding the same CDR3. Trimming took 2 bases from V and 6 from J, leaving 11 bases between them. The CDR3 is 14 residues long. Germline loops: CDR1 MDHEN, CDR2 SYDVKM. The sample comprised memory CD4+ T cells from PBMCs. This sample's subset: CD45RA-negative fraction. The TCR was taken from a man younger than 35 in good health. Some clones in this sample may be carry-over from other donors' samples. This chain links TRBV28 with TRBJ1-5; D not certain. This CDR3 is CASSLGRGSQPQHF. The CDR3 DNA is TGTGCCAGCAGTTTAGGTAGAGGGAGTCAGCCCCAGCATTTT.